This TCR beta chain was documented in a study of shared clonotypes between healthy human individuals. Each of the donors was a healthy adult who was HIV-negative and had not had a recent acute infection or vaccination. The CDR3 loop spans 14 amino acids. Trimming took 5 bases from V and 3 from J, leaving 14 bases between them. Germline CDR1 SGDLS, CDR2 YYNGEE. The test was conducted at deep level. Replicate PCRs from sorted subsets contained about 200 ng DNA, which is 29,000 or so T cell genomes. Clones were sequenced by immunoSEQ multiplex PCR, and TCRdb holds only the in-frame ones, with some missing. The sample consists of around 2.1 million clones, under 97% of them appearing once.

V is TRBV9 and J is TRBJ1-2; no firm D call. This TCR was sampled from a man between 18 and 35 years old in good health. The sequenced material came from naive CD4+ T cells sorted from blood. The subset was: CD45RA+ positively selected. CDR3 nucleotides: TGTGCCAGCAGACCACCCCCCTCAGACTATGGCTACACCTTC. Translation gives CASRPPPSDYGYTF.